The T cell receptor beta chain described here comes from a study of beta chain features in type 1 diabetes. Overall study results and limits: Moderate yet significant TCRB CDR3 shortening was seen in Type 1 diabetes patients in all four CD4+ subsets.

The CDR3 length is 15 residues. Germline CDR1 MNHEY, CDR2 SMNVEV (reference sequence). Trimming took 7 bases from V and 0 from J, leaving 14 bases between them. As concerns this clone: Its antigen is as yet unknown.

The authors reverse transcribed all of the isolated RNA, so sequencing captured expressed TCRB transcripts. Repertoires were generated with immunoSEQ multiplex PCR, while TCRdb's copy carries only in-frame clones and drops some. The top ten hold less than 0.035% of the sample, which has 200,000 to 300,000 clones, roughly 20% seen once. The clonotype comes from a woman between 35 and 50 years old with type 1 diabetes. V is TRBV27 and J is TRBJ2-3; weak D call: TRBD2 (6 bases). Sequencing was carried out using naive CD4+ T cells from blood. CDR3 bases: TGTGCCAGCACCCCACGCGGGGTAAGCACAGATACGCAGTATTTT. The encoded protein is CASTPRGVSTDTQYF.